The rows below give T cell receptor beta chains drawn from one sample of a study of blood T cell repertoires in COVID-19. The protocol was immunoSEQ multiplex PCR, while the TCRdb copy is restricted to in-frame clones and leaves out a portion. The repertoire consists of around 200,000 clones, with 85% occurring once and the leading ten covering roughly a sixth. The sequencing input was PBMCs or T cells enriched from blood (not recorded which). Receptor source: a man aged 35 to 55 who had recovered from COVID-19. Both conserved end residues are part of each CDR3. D genes are given only for firm matches. Expanded clones get a size class; other rows say once, few or many, or leave the size out.

j_call	clone_size	d_call	v_call	cdr3_aa	cdr3_nt
TRBJ1-6	.	TRBD1	TRBV28	CASSIGQGQSPLHF	TGTGCCAGCAGCATAGGACAGGGCCAATCACCCCTCCACTTT
TRBJ1-4	.	.	TRBV6-5	CASTGVRGEKLFF	TGTGCCAGCACCGGGGTTCGTGGGGAAAAACTGTTTTTT
TRBJ2-2	few	.	TRBV3-1/TRBV3-2	CASSQVSGTKELFF	TGTGCCAGCAGCCAAGTCAGCGGGACAAAGGAGCTGTTTTTT
TRBJ2-5	.	TRBD2	TRBV2	CASTFSAGVYETQYF	TGTGCCAGCACATTCTCTGCGGGAGTATACGAGACCCAGTACTTC
TRBJ1-3	.	.	TRBV29-1	CSVALSGNTIYF	TGCAGCGTTGCCCTTTCCGGAAACACCATATATTTT
TRBJ1-2	.	.	TRBV19	CASSIAARPNYGYTF	TGTGCCAGTAGTATCGCCGCCAGGCCGAACTATGGCTACACCTTC
TRBJ1-4	.	.	TRBV27	CASSLAGGWNEKLFF	TGTGCCAGCAGTTTAGCGGGGGGGTGGAATGAAAAACTGTTTTTT
TRBJ2-2	once	TRBD2	TRBV4-3	CASSQDLAGPINTGELFF	TGCGCCAGCAGCCAAGACCTAGCGGGACCGATAAACACCGGGGAGCTGTTTTTT
TRBJ2-7	.	.	TRBV11-2	CASSPRSQGYYEQYF	TGTGCCAGCAGCCCCCGTAGCCAAGGCTATTACGAGCAGTACTTC
TRBJ2-7	.	TRBD1	TRBV5-8	CASSSAGTGTYEQYF	TGTGCCAGCAGTTCGGCCGGGACAGGCACCTACGAGCAGTACTTC
TRBJ1-2	.	.	TRBV6-2/TRBV6-3	CASSYAGRGNGYTF	TGTGCCAGCAGTTACGCGGGGCGCGGAAATGGCTACACCTTC
TRBJ2-7	.	TRBD2	TRBV10-3	CAISDQGLAASYEQYF	TGTGCCATCAGTGACCAGGGACTAGCGGCGTCCTACGAGCAGTACTTC
TRBJ1-3	.	.	TRBV7-2	CASSPGEGRHTIYF	TGTGCCAGCAGCCCCGGGGAGGGGCGACACACCATATATTTT
TRBJ2-2	.	TRBD1	TRBV6-2/TRBV6-3	CASSDRGGKTGELFF	TGTGCCAGCAGTGACAGGGGTGGGAAAACCGGGGAGCTGTTTTTT
TRBJ2-2	once	.	TRBV5-6	CASSFQATGELFF	TGTGCCAGCAGCTTTCAGGCCACCGGGGAGCTGTTTTTT
TRBJ2-7	.	TRBD1	TRBV2	CASKTGTGVSYEQYF	TGTGCCAGCAAAACCGGGACAGGGGTCTCCTACGAGCAGTACTTC
TRBJ1-3	.	.	TRBV5-5	CASSFESSGNTIYF	TGTGCCAGCAGCTTTGAGAGCTCTGGAAACACCATATATTTT
TRBJ1-1	.	.	TRBV19	CASSSYTAGYTEAFF	TGTGCCAGTAGTTCATATACTGCAGGTTACACTGAAGCTTTCTTT
TRBJ2-7	.	.	TRBV6-5	CASSNSYEQYF	TGTGCCAGCAGCAACTCCTACGAGCAGTACTTC
TRBJ2-7	.	TRBD1	TRBV28	CASSWGQGINEQYF	TGTGCCAGCAGTTGGGGACAGGGGATAAACGAGCAGTACTTC
TRBJ2-7	.	TRBD2	TRBV5-4	CASSWSLRGRFYEQYF	TGTGCCAGCAGCTGGAGCCTGCGCGGGAGATTCTACGAGCAGTACTTC
TRBJ1-4	.	.	TRBV29-1	CSVGEGGEKLFF	TGCAGCGTTGGGGAGGGCGGAGAAAAACTGTTTTTT
TRBJ2-1	few	TRBD2	TRBV19	CASSINSGWEQFF	TGTGCCAGTAGTATAAATAGCGGGTGGGAGCAGTTCTTC
TRBJ2-7	.	.	TRBV27	CASSLYQGSYEQYF	TGTGCCAGCAGTTTATATCAGGGCAGTTACGAGCAGTACTTC
TRBJ2-1	.	TRBD2	TRBV27	CASSYLGGGRGNEQFF	TGTGCCAGCAGCTACCTAGGGGGCGGGAGGGGCAATGAGCAGTTCTTC
TRBJ2-1	.	.	TRBV30	CAWSESYSYNEQFF	TGTGCCTGGAGTGAATCTTACTCCTACAATGAGCAGTTCTTC
TRBJ1-2	.	.	TRBV9	CASSRDGLSNYGYTF	TGTGCCAGCAGCCGCGACGGACTTTCTAACTATGGCTACACCTTC
TRBJ2-7	.	.	TRBV4-3	CASSPEHYEQYF	TGCGCCAGCAGCCCAGAACACTACGAGCAGTACTTC
TRBJ1-3	once	.	TRBV28	CASTPAGALSGNTIYF	TGTGCCAGCACGCCCGCAGGGGCTCTCTCCGGAAACACCATATATTTT
TRBJ2-3	.	.	TRBV15	CATSKQGGTDTQYF	TGTGCCACCAGCAAGCAGGGGGGAACAGATACGCAGTATTTT
TRBJ2-2	.	TRBD2	TRBV5-1	CASSFSGKNTGELFF	TGCGCCAGCAGCTTTAGCGGGAAAAACACCGGGGAGCTGTTTTTT
TRBJ2-4	.	TRBD1	TRBV27	CASSSPTGEWAKNIQYF	TGTGCCAGCAGTTCCCCCACAGGGGAATGGGCCAAAAACATTCAGTACTTC
TRBJ2-3	.	TRBD2	TRBV7-3	CASSLLAASTDTQYF	TGTGCCAGCAGCTTGCTAGCGGCGTCCACAGATACGCAGTATTTT
TRBJ2-5	.	TRBD2	TRBV9	CASSVGTSGQETQYF	TGTGCCAGCAGCGTAGGGACTAGCGGACAAGAGACCCAGTACTTC
TRBJ2-3	once	TRBD2	TRBV7-2	CASSLKGSGRTDTQYF	TGTGCCAGCAGCTTAAAAGGTAGCGGGAGGACAGATACGCAGTATTTT
TRBJ2-6	many	TRBD2	TRBV7-9	CASTETSSKPGANVLTF	TGTGCCAGCACCGAGACTAGCTCAAAACCTGGGGCCAACGTCCTGACTTTC
TRBJ2-1	.	TRBD2	TRBV9	CASSYTPMGLAGENEQFF	TGTGCCAGCAGCTATACCCCAATGGGACTAGCGGGAGAGAATGAGCAGTTCTTC
TRBJ2-1	.	TRBD1	TRBV28	CASSPPGGTGAYNEQFF	TGTGCCAGCAGTCCGCCGGGGGGGACAGGGGCCTACAATGAGCAGTTCTTC
TRBJ2-5	.	.	TRBV5-4	CASRGDRGETQYF	TGTGCCAGCAGGGGTGACCGGGGAGAGACCCAGTACTTC
TRBJ2-7	.	.	TRBV19	CASSAAVSSYEQYF	TGTGCCAGTAGCGCCGCGGTATCCTCCTACGAGCAGTACTTC
TRBJ1-5	.	TRBD1	TRBV7-8	CASSLGQGASNQPQHF	TGTGCCAGCAGCTTAGGACAGGGGGCTAGCAATCAGCCCCAGCATTTT
TRBJ1-6	once	TRBD1	TRBV5-1	CASSLADRGQTPLHF	TGCGCCAGCAGCTTGGCCGACAGGGGACAGACACCCCTCCACTTT
TRBJ2-3	.	.	TRBV30	CAWSPLGVSTDTQYF	TGTGCCTGGAGCCCACTAGGCGTCAGCACAGATACGCAGTATTTT
TRBJ2-7	.	TRBD2	TRBV30	CACKLAGSSYEQYF	TGTGCCTGTAAACTAGCGGGCTCCTCCTACGAGCAGTACTTC
TRBJ1-2	.	TRBD1	TRBV4-1	CASSQVGQGESWGYTF	TGCGCCAGCAGCCAAGTTGGGCAGGGGGAGTCTTGGGGCTACACCTTC
TRBJ2-3	.	.	TRBV6-2/TRBV6-3	CASSYQSDSGGSTDTQYF	TGTGCCAGCAGTTACCAATCCGATAGCGGAGGTAGCACAGATACGCAGTATTTT
TRBJ2-7	.	TRBD1	TRBV19	CASSQGQGPYEQYF	TGTGCCAGTAGTCAGGGACAGGGGCCCTACGAGCAGTACTTC
TRBJ2-3	.	TRBD1	TRBV27	CASSPGGGGKPGEYF	TGTGCCAGCAGCCCAGGGGGTGGGGGTAAGCCAGGCGAGTATTTT